This T cell receptor (beta chain) derives from a study of radiotherapy plus CTLA-4 blockade in lung cancer. CDR3 length equals 10 residues. CDR1 and CDR2 from the germline V gene are DFQATT and SNEGSKA (reference sequence). V lost 0 bases and J 9 bases, leaving 5 bases between the germline ends. Whole-study results and caveats: Strongest reported response predictors: early blood clone changes and post-radiation interferon-beta.

Repertoires were generated with immunoSEQ multiplex PCR, while TCRdb's copy carries only in-frame clones and drops some. In the table there are 52,000 or so clones, just under 85% of which are singletons. Turning to this clone: As yet, its antigen is unknown.

Receiving focal radiation plus CTLA-4 blockade with ipilimumab were patients who had chemo-refractory metastatic non-small-cell lung cancer. The rearrangement uses TRBV20-1 and TRBJ1-1, with D unresolved. Sequencing was performed on peripheral blood, taken from a patient treated with radiotherapy plus ipilimumab. This clonotype originated in a human donor with non-small cell lung cancer whose response to radiotherapy plus ipilimumab could not be evaluated. CDR3 DNA sequence: TGCAGTGCTAGAGAGGAGCAAGCTTTCTTT. This encodes CSAREEQAFF.